This TCR beta chain stems from a study of a mutant IDH1 vaccine in newly diagnosed glioma. Study information: Pretreatment consisted of radiotherapy, temozolomide, or both, with most receiving both.

A word on this clone: As yet, its antigen is unknown.

In germline, CDR1 is SGHVS, CDR2 FNYEAQ. The CDR3 covers 15 residues. Trimming stripped 5 bases from V and 2 bases from J, with 15 bases between. Time point denoted: week 5, during vaccination. In the vaccine, a single dose held 300 ug of the mutant IDH1 20-mer peptide, along with topical imiquimod. The method was immunoSEQ multiplex PCR; TCRdb's version includes in-frame clones alone and lacks a portion of them. Among about 42,000 clones listed, 75% to 90% were seen once. This TCR was sampled from a man aged 40-49 years with glioma. Sample: PBMCs, taken from a glioma patient whose treatment included an IDH1 peptide vaccine. The V gene is TRBV7-6, the J gene TRBJ2-5; tentative D call: TRBD2 (5 bases). CDR3 sequence reads: CASSQTWGVQETQYF. The CDR3 nucleotides read TGTGCCAGCAGCCAGACGTGGGGAGTGCAAGAGACCCAGTACTTC.